Below are 7 T cell receptor beta chains sequenced from a single sample in a study of T cell responses to AZD1222 COVID-19 vaccine. The assay was immunoSEQ multiplex PCR, and TCRdb's table has in-frame clones only and misses some. There are roughly 130,000 clones in the sample; about 88% occur only once, and 7.5% to 8% lies in the top ten. The input for sequencing was peripheral blood, taken on day 0 of AZD1222 vaccination. The receptor set was obtained from an adult in good health.

The gene calls are TRBV4-1 and TRBJ2-5, with 8 bases fitting TRBD1. The length of the CDR3 is 14 residues. V was clipped by 5 bases and J by 5 bases; unmatched bases: 7. The V gene's germline CDR1 is MGHRA and CDR2 YSYEKL. CDR3 loop: CASSVTGEFETQYF. DNA for the CDR3: TGCGCCAGCAGCGTGACAGGGGAGTTTGAGACCCAGTACTTC.

The chain carries TRBV6-6 and TRBJ1-2, with D uncertain. The CDR3 spans 12 residues. Trimming removed 6 bases at V and 8 bases at J, with 13 bases between. The germline V gene encodes CDR1 MNHNY and CDR2 SVGAGI (reference sequence). CDR3 in DNA: TGTGCCAGCAGCCCTCTTAGTTCCGGCTACACCTTC. Translated, it gives CASSPLSSGYTF.

This clone appeared a single time. The J gene is TRBJ1-2, the V gene TRBV27; no clear D gene. CDR3 length equals 14 residues. V shed 7 bases and J shed 4 bases, with 16 bases lying between them. The V gene's germline CDR1 is MNHEY and CDR2 SMNVEV (reference sequence). The chain's CDR3 is CASTSRDGSYGYTF. CDR3 sequence (DNA): TGTGCCAGCACCTCCCGCGACGGCTCCTATGGCTACACCTTC.

For this clone: Distinct nucleotide sequences in the sample also encode this CDR3. The chain recombines TRBV10-3 with TRBJ1-1; TRBD1 matches at 8 bases. CDR1 ENHRY and CDR2 SYGVKD come from the germline V gene. V shed 2 bases and J 1 base; nucleotides not matched to a gene: 0. CDR3 size: 14 residues. The CDR3 region is CAISEGQGNTEAFF. In DNA, the CDR3 is TGTGCCATCAGTGAGGGACAGGGGAACACTGAAGCTTTCTTT.

The rearrangement links TRBV12-5 to TRBJ1-5; D perhaps matches TRBD1 (5 bases). The CDR3 sequence is 14 residues long. Germline V gene sequence: CDR1 LGHNT, CDR2 FRNRAP. The V and J ends lost 4 bases and 7 bases respectively, with 14 bases between them. The CDR3 here is CASGSPGRAQPQHF. As DNA, the CDR3 is TGTGCTAGTGGTTCACCCGGCAGGGCACAGCCCCAGCATTTT.

In this sample, this clone turned up once. The V and J genes are TRBV7-2 and TRBJ2-3; TRBD2 is a possible D gene (7 bases). CDR1 and CDR2 (germline): SGHTA, FQGNSA. This CDR3 contains 16 residues. Trimming took off 3 bases at V and 0 bases at J, with 13 bases between the two ends. CDR3 in amino acids: CASSFGGGSSTDTQYF. CDR3 nucleotide sequence: TGTGCCAGCAGCTTTGGGGGGGGCTCTAGCACAGATACGCAGTATTTT.

The chain has TRBV2 and TRBJ2-1; D may be TRBD1 (6 bases). Germline-derived CDR1 and CDR2 are SNHLY and FYNNEI. Deletions cut 6 bases from V and 16 bases from J, with 19 bases between. This CDR3 is 12 amino acids long. DNA for the CDR3: TGTGCCAGCAGGTACAGGGTAATGAGCTCCTTCTTC. It codes for CASRYRVMSSFF.